A single sample is the source of the 32 T cell receptor beta chains below, sequenced in a study of shared clonotypes between healthy human individuals. Sequenced by immunoSEQ multiplex PCR; TCRdb stores in-frame clones only, minus some. The data show about 380,000 clones, 90% to 98% seen once. The sequencing input was memory CD8+ T cells sorted from blood. Noted subset: CD45RO+ cells pooled with CCR7-negative TemRA cells. The receptors here all came from a man aged 30 to 39 in good health.

The J gene is TRBJ1-1, the V gene TRBV21-1. TRBV21-1 is a pseudogene locus. CDR3 length: 16 residues. The CDR3 nucleotides read TGTGCCAGCAGCAAAGGAGGGACCATGGGGAACACTGAAGCTTTCTTT. Protein: CASSKGGTMGNTEAFF.

The J gene is TRBJ1-5, the V gene TRBV15, with 7 positions matching TRBD1. Trimming took 5 bases from V and 0 from J; bases not matched to a gene: 10. The CDR3 is 17 amino acids. Germline lookup yields CDR1 LNHNV and CDR2 YYDKDF (reference sequence). The CDR3 loop reads CATSPGGPPYSNQPQHF. The CDR3 nucleotides are TGTGCCACCAGCCCAGGGGGGCCCCCTTATAGCAATCAGCCCCAGCATTTT. Full variable domain (missing parts from reference TRBV15 and TRBJ1-5): DAMVIQNPRYQVTQFGKPVTLSCSQTLNHNVMYWYQQKSSQAPKLLFHYYDKDFNNEADTPDNFQSRRPNTSFCFLDIRSPGLGDTAMYLCATSPGGPPYSNQPQHFGDGTRLSIL.

The gene calls are TRBV30 and TRBJ2-7; 9 nucleotides align to TRBD1. J gave up 5 bases and V 1 base, and 6 bases lay outside the gene matches. The CDR3 sequence is 14 residues long. Germline CDR1 is GTSNPN and CDR2 is SVGIG (reference sequence). Written as DNA, the CDR3 is TGTGCCTGGAGTGCCGGGACAGGGATCCACGAGCAGTACTTC. Translating it yields CAWSAGTGIHEQYF.

This clone appeared a single time. The rearrangement links TRBV29-1 to TRBJ2-5; 7 bases are a match to TRBD1. Germline CDR1 reads SQVTM; CDR2 reads ANQGSEA. J lost 4 bases, V lost 4 bases, and 3 bases had no gene match. This CDR3 has 12 residues. The CDR3 bases are TGCAGCGTTGGGTCAGGGGGAGAGACCCAGTACTTC. Amino acid sequence: CSVGSGGETQYF.

This chain connects TRBV5-8 to TRBJ2-1, with 7 bases lining up with TRBD2. This CDR3 contains 14 residues. CDR1 is SGHTS and CDR2 is YDEGEE in the germline V gene. With V trimmed by 2 bases and J by 7 bases, 6 bases remained unmatched. The CDR3 region has the DNA TGTGCCAGCAGCTTATGGCTAGCGGCAAATGAGCAGTTCTTC. This codes for CASSLWLAANEQFF.

This chain joins TRBV27 and TRBJ2-2; D may correspond to TRBD1 or TRBD2 (5 bases each). The CDR3 has 15 residues. Germline CDR1 reads MNHEY; CDR2 reads SMNVEV (reference sequence). The V and J ends lost 3 bases and 5 bases respectively, with 13 bases between them. The CDR3 bases are TGTGCCAGCAGTTTCGAGGGGCGCGGAACCGGGGAGCTGTTTTTT. This encodes CASSFEGRGTGELFF.

This clone was picked up one time. The V and J genes are TRBV10-2 and TRBJ2-4, with 7 positions matching TRBD1. The CDR3 runs 16 residues. The V gene's germline CDR1 is WSHSY and CDR2 SAAADI. V dropped 6 bases and J dropped 0; count of bases not matched to a gene: 8. CDR3 sequence reads: CASSSTGTLAKNIQYF. CDR3 bases: TGCGCCAGCAGCTCGACAGGGACCCTAGCCAAAAACATTCAGTACTTC.

The chain joins TRBV28 to TRBJ2-3; a possible D gene is TRBD2 (5 bases). The CDR3 length is 15 residues. CDR1 is MDHEN, CDR2 SYDVKM, per germline. Trimming pared 6 bases from V and 2 bases from J, leaving 15 bases between. As DNA, the CDR3 is TGTGCCAGCAGCCCTCGAGGAGGCCCCACAGATACGCAGTATTTT. It specifies CASSPRGGPTDTQYF. The variable domain in full, with the rest retrieved from reference TRBV28 and TRBJ2-3, is DVKVTQSSRYLVKRTGEKVFLECVQDMDHENMFWYRQDPGLGLRLIYFSYDVKMKEKGDIPEGYSVSREKKERFSLILESASTNQTSMYLCASSPRGGPTDTQYFGPGTRLTVL.

The rearrangement links TRBV2 to TRBJ2-5; 7 bases map to TRBD2. This CDR3 is built from 15 residues. Germline CDR1 and CDR2: SNHLY and FYNNEI. V gave up 6 bases and J gave up 3 bases; unmatched junction bases: 10. The CDR3 region has the DNA TGTGCCAGCAGGCCCGGGGACTACCTGAAAGAGACCCAGTACTTC. It encodes CASRPGDYLKETQYF.

The chain joins TRBV2 to TRBJ2-7; 7 bases fit TRBD2. Trimming at V came to 9 bases and at J to 1 base, leaving 6 bases not matched to a gene. Germline assignment: CDR1 SNHLY and CDR2 FYNNEI. The CDR3 spans 13 residues. The CDR3 DNA is TGTGCCAGTAGATGGGGACTATCCTACGAGCAGTACTTC. Its translation: CASRWGLSYEQYF.

A single count supports this clone. The V and J genes are TRBV7-9 and TRBJ2-3, with a weak D call TRBD2 (5 bases). V was cut by 3 bases and J by 2 bases, with 12 bases left in between. Per germline, CDR1 SEHNR and CDR2 FQNEAQ (reference sequence). The CDR3 has 15 residues. This CDR3 reads CASSFVGGLTDTQYF. The CDR3 bases are TGTGCCAGCAGCTTCGTTGGCGGGCTCACAGATACGCAGTATTTT.

This chain uses TRBV27 with TRBJ2-4; 9 bases are shared with TRBD1. This CDR3 contains 15 residues. Looked up from germline, CDR1 is MNHEY and CDR2 is SMNVEV (reference sequence). V was clipped by 5 bases and J by 2 bases; unmatched bases: 4. CDR3 nucleotide sequence: TGTGCCAGCAGTGGACAGGGGCTAACCAAAAACATTCAGTACTTC. Amino acid sequence: CASSGQGLTKNIQYF.

The rearrangement joins TRBV7-8 to TRBJ2-7, with a tentative D call TRBD2 (6 bases). Trimming stripped 4 bases from V and 2 bases from J, with 21 bases between. The germline CDR1 and CDR2 sequences are SGHVS and FQNEAQ. The CDR3 runs 17 residues. In DNA, the CDR3 is TGTGCCAGCAGCTCACCCTGGGGCGGGACCGTGGCCTACGAGCAGTACTTC. This encodes CASSSPWGGTVAYEQYF.

This rearrangement joins TRBV29-1 to TRBJ2-2, with D possibly called TRBD1 or TRBD2 (5 bases each). CDR1 is SQVTM and CDR2 is ANQGSEA in the germline V gene. Trimming removed 7 bases from V and 3 bases from J, with 12 bases in between. This CDR3 contains 13 residues. For the CDR3, the DNA is TGCAGCGGGCTGGGGGTGGACACCGGGGAGCTGTTTTTT. It is translated as CSGLGVDTGELFF.

The V call is TRBV5-6, the J call TRBJ2-3, with 7 bases aligning to TRBD2. The ends lost 3 bases at V and 2 bases at J; junction bases unmatched: 15. CDR1 and CDR2 (germline): SGHDT, YYEEEE. CDR3 length: 18 amino acids. CDR3 bases: TGTGCCAGCAGCTATAGTTGGCTCGAGCGGGGCCTCACAGATACGCAGTATTTT. Its translation: CASSYSWLERGLTDTQYF. The variable domain in full, with the rest retrieved from reference TRBV5-6 and TRBJ2-3, is DAGVTQSPTHLIKTRGQQVTLRCSPKSGHDTVSWYQQALGQGPQFIFQYYEEEERQRGNFPDRFSGHQFPNYSSELNVNALLLGDSALYLCASSYSWLERGLTDTQYFGPGTRLTVL.

The V and J genes are TRBV9 and TRBJ2-2; 10 bases are a match to TRBD2. In germline, CDR1 is SGDLS, CDR2 YYNGEE. The CDR3 sequence is 15 residues long. J lost 6 bases, V lost 3 bases, and 5 bases had no gene match. The CDR3 sequence: CASSARLAGPGELFF. The DNA for the CDR3 is TGTGCCAGCAGCGCCCGACTAGCGGGTCCCGGGGAGCTGTTTTTT.

The chain is built from TRBV7-9 and TRBJ1-1; D gene ambiguous. V was shortened by 3 bases and J by 11 bases, with 13 bases between the two germline ends. CDR3 size: 12 residues. Germline V gene lookup returns CDR1 SEHNR and CDR2 FQNEAQ (reference sequence). DNA for the CDR3: TGTGCCAGCAGCTTTTTAGGCGAGGCGGCTTTCTTT. Translated: CASSFLGEAAFF.

The rearrangement joins TRBV10-3 to TRBJ2-7, with D possibly TRBD1 on 6 matching bases. V was cut by 3 bases and J by 2 bases, with 11 bases left in between. Germline V gives CDR1 ENHRY, CDR2 SYGVKD. The CDR3 contains 14 residues. The CDR3 is CAISEAQGAYEQYF. For the CDR3, the DNA is TGTGCCATCAGTGAAGCACAGGGCGCCTACGAGCAGTACTTC.

V gene TRBV6-5 combines with J gene TRBJ2-5, with TRBD1 matching 7 bases. The CDR3 sequence is 15 residues long. Per germline, CDR1 MNHEY and CDR2 SVGAGI. V shed 1 base and J 2 bases; nucleotides not matched to a gene: 4. CDR3 loop: CASSYYPGGQETQYF. CDR3 DNA sequence: TGTGCCAGCAGTTACTATCCAGGGGGACAAGAGACCCAGTACTTC.

The V gene is TRBV6-1, the J gene TRBJ2-7, with 7 bases aligning to TRBD1. CDR1 is MNHNS and CDR2 is SASEGT in the germline V gene. Losses at the gene ends were 4 bases for V and 5 bases for J; bases not matched to a gene: 2. The CDR3 spans 12 residues. Here the CDR3 DNA reads TGTGCCAGCAGTGCCACAGGGGACGAGCAGTACTTC. As protein: CASSATGDEQYF.

The chain carries TRBV27 and TRBJ1-1; TRBD1 aligns across 7 bases. J lost 11 bases, V lost 8 bases, and 20 bases had no gene match. Germline V CDR1 and CDR2: MNHEY, SMNVEV (reference sequence). CDR3 length: 15 residues. CDR3 DNA: TGTGCCAGCTTATCATTCTACAGGGGAGGGGATTTTGCTTTCTTT. Protein sequence: CASLSFYRGGDFAFF.

The V and J genes are TRBV5-1 and TRBJ2-2; no reliable D call. The CDR3 length is 12 residues. CDR1 and CDR2 (germline): SGHRS, YFSETQ. Trimming pared 1 base from V and 6 bases from J, leaving 4 bases between. CDR3 sequence (DNA): TGCGCCAGCAGCTTGTCAGCCGGGGAGCTGTTTTTT. This sequence encodes CASSLSAGELFF.

The J gene is TRBJ1-5, the V gene TRBV30; TRBD1 aligns across 8 bases. V was pared by 5 bases and J by 1 base, with 13 bases of the junction left unmatched. Germline CDR1 reads GTSNPN; CDR2 reads SVGIG (reference sequence). The CDR3 contains 17 residues. CDR3 protein: CAWSRDRRTASNQPQHF. CDR3 bases: TGTGCCTGGTCACGGGACAGGCGAACGGCGAGCAATCAGCCCCAGCATTTT.

The CDR3 spells CASSLIPQGIHEQFF. CDR3 nucleotide sequence: TGCGCCAGCAGCTTGATTCCACAGGGTATCCATGAGCAGTTCTTC. The chain combines TRBV5-1 with TRBJ2-1; D might be TRBD1 (6 bases). Trimming removed 1 base from V and 8 bases from J, with 16 bases in between. CDR3 length: 15 residues. Germline CDR1 reads SGHRS; CDR2 reads YFSETQ.

J is TRBJ2-7 and V is TRBV2; 9 bases match TRBD2. Germline V gives CDR1 SNHLY, CDR2 FYNNEI. V lost 1 base to trimming and J lost 6 bases; unmatched junction nucleotides: 7. CDR3 size: 15 residues. CDR3 loop: CASSEERSSGIEQYF. The CDR3 nucleotides are TGTGCCAGCAGTGAAGAAAGGTCTAGCGGGATCGAGCAGTACTTC.

The V and J genes are TRBV7-9 and TRBJ2-1; D remains ambiguous. Germline CDR1 reads SEHNR; CDR2 reads FQNEAQ (reference sequence). V lost 4 bases to trimming and J lost 1 base, with 8 bases between them. The CDR3 totals 14 residues. The CDR3 DNA follows: TGTGCCAGCAGCTCGACAATATCCTACAATGAGCAGTTCTTC. Protein product: CASSSTISYNEQFF.

With regard to this clone: The sample carries other DNA sequences with the same CDR3. J is TRBJ2-6 and V is TRBV5-4, with 7 bases aligning to TRBD2. Germline-derived CDR1 and CDR2 are SGHNT and YYREEE (reference sequence). CDR3 length: 15 amino acids. With V trimmed by 2 bases and J by 2 bases, 1 base remained unmatched. CDR3 nucleotide sequence: TGTGCCAGCAGCTTTCGGGGGGCTGGGGCCAACGTCCTGACTTTC. Its protein is CASSFRGAGANVLTF.

The rearrangement links TRBV19 to TRBJ2-1; 8 bases line up with TRBD2. Germline CDR1 is LNHDA and CDR2 is SQIVND (reference sequence). Losses at the gene ends were 5 bases for V and 3 bases for J; bases not matched to a gene: 6. The CDR3 runs 15 residues. CDR3 residues: CASSVREGSYNEQFF. The CDR3 bases are TGTGCCAGTAGTGTCCGGGAGGGAAGCTACAATGAGCAGTTCTTC.

This chain connects TRBV27 to TRBJ2-7; TRBD2 matches at 8 bases. Germline CDR1 and CDR2: MNHEY and SMNVEV (reference sequence). The CDR3 has 15 amino acids. V lost 8 bases, J lost 4 bases, and 13 bases stayed unmatched. CDR3 sequence: CASGEYGTRVYEQYF. The CDR3 DNA reads as TGTGCCAGCGGGGAATACGGGACTAGGGTGTACGAGCAGTACTTC.

The V gene is TRBV27, the J gene TRBJ2-7; D perhaps matches TRBD2 (6 bases). Germline assignment: CDR1 MNHEY and CDR2 SMNVEV (reference sequence). This CDR3 comprises 15 residues. Trimming shortened V by 2 bases and J by 2 bases, and 13 bases separated the two germline ends. The CDR3 is CASSLVADPPYEQYF. CDR3 coding DNA: TGTGCCAGCAGTTTAGTAGCGGACCCCCCCTACGAGCAGTACTTC.

This clone was seen once. The rearrangement uses TRBV11-1 and TRBJ2-7; D might be TRBD1 (5 bases). CDR1 and CDR2 from the germline V gene are SGHAT and FQDESV (reference sequence). Trimming took off 3 bases at V and 5 bases at J, with 11 bases between the two ends. There are 13 residues in the CDR3. CDR3: CASSFGHLNEQYF. In nucleotides, the CDR3 is TGTGCCAGCAGCTTCGGACACCTTAACGAGCAGTACTTC.

V is TRBV7-9 and J is TRBJ2-2; the D gene is possibly TRBD1 (5 bases). The CDR3 consists of 13 residues. Germline-derived CDR1 and CDR2 are SEHNR and FQNEAQ (reference sequence). V lost 6 bases and J lost 6, with 11 bases in between. The CDR3 loop is CASRYQGAGELFF. CDR3 nucleotide sequence: TGTGCCAGCAGGTACCAGGGCGCCGGGGAGCTGTTTTTT.